A single sample gave rise to the 14 T cell receptor beta chains below, sequenced in a study of CD8+ T cells in alopecia areata. Sequencing templates came from extracted RNA that was reverse transcribed into cDNA. The data were produced by immunoSEQ multiplex PCR, yet TCRdb's version contains in-frame clones alone and is incomplete. There are 150,000 or so clones in the sample; 55% occur only once, and around 5% lies in the top ten. Material for sequencing was CD4+ T cells sorted from blood. The receptors were sampled from a human donor in good health.

V usage is TRBV25-1 and J usage is TRBJ2-7; no definite D call. The V gene lost 9 bases and the J gene lost 0 bases, with 9 bases spanning the gap. The CDR3 has 12 amino acids. The germline CDR1 and CDR2 sequences are MGHDK and SYGVNS. The DNA for the CDR3 is TGTGCCAGAGGCCAGAGCTCCTACGAGCAGTACTTC. This codes for CARGQSSYEQYF.

The rearrangement links TRBV29-1 to TRBJ2-5; the match to TRBD1 covers 7 bases. CDR3 length: 13 amino acids. Unmatched junction bases numbered 5, after V lost 1 base and J lost 6 bases. Germline CDR1 and CDR2: SQVTM and ANQGSEA. The CDR3 loop reads CSVEGQGKQTQYF. In DNA form, the CDR3 reads TGCAGCGTTGAAGGACAGGGAAAGCAGACCCAGTACTTC. Variable domain in full (rest from reference TRBV29-1 and TRBJ2-5): SAVISQKPSRDICQRGTSLTIQCQVDSQVTMMFWYRQQPGQSLTLIATANQGSEATYESGFVIDKFPISRPNLTFSTLTVSNMSPEDSSIYLCSVEGQGKQTQYFGPGTRLLVL.

On this clone itself: In the same sample, other DNA sequences code for this CDR3. The V call is TRBV6-5, the J call TRBJ2-7, with a tentative D call TRBD2 (5 bases). CDR3 size: 13 residues. From germline, CDR1 is MNHEY and CDR2 SVGAGI. V was pared by 5 bases and J by 3 bases, with 11 bases between. The CDR3, as DNA: TGTGCCAGCAGTCGGACTCGAGGCTACGAGCAGTACTTC. Protein sequence: CASSRTRGYEQYF.

The V call is TRBV6-5, the J call TRBJ2-3; perhaps TRBD2 as D (6 bases). This CDR3 has 13 amino acids. Trimming cost V 6 bases and J 4 bases, with 11 bases left between them. Germline CDR1 is MNHEY and CDR2 is SVGAGI. The chain's CDR3 is CASRRDSSDTQYF. The CDR3 DNA is TGTGCCAGCAGGCGGGACTCATCAGATACGCAGTATTTT.

The V gene is TRBV4-1, the J gene TRBJ1-4; perhaps TRBD1 as D (5 bases). CDR1 and CDR2 (germline): MGHRA, YSYEKL. CDR3 length equals 15 residues. V was trimmed by 5 bases and J by 3 bases, leaving 13 bases between them. In DNA, the CDR3 is TGCGCCAGCAGCGTGCAGGGATCAGCTAATGAAAAACTGTTTTTT. It yields the protein CASSVQGSANEKLFF.

This chain joins TRBV29-1 and TRBJ1-5; TRBD1 agrees at 8 bases. CDR1 and CDR2 (germline): SQVTM, ANQGSEA. The CDR3 has 14 amino acids. Trimming removed 6 bases from V and 3 bases from J; junction bases left unmatched: 7. The CDR3, as DNA: TGCAGCGTAGGCGGACAGGGCCTCAATCAGCCCCAGCATTTT. Translated, it gives CSVGGQGLNQPQHF.

The rearrangement joins TRBV10-3 to TRBJ2-6; D possibly corresponds to TRBD2 (5 bases). The CDR3 totals 15 residues. CDR1 and CDR2 (germline): ENHRY, SYGVKD. The V and J ends lost 6 bases and 0 bases respectively, with 9 bases between them. This CDR3 reads CAIREDPSGANVLTF. Here the CDR3 DNA reads TGTGCCATCAGGGAGGATCCCTCTGGGGCCAACGTCCTGACTTTC.

The chain links TRBV29-1 to TRBJ1-1; perhaps TRBD1 as D (6 bases). With 7 bases removed from V and 4 bases from J, the gap between germline ends came to 16 bases. This CDR3 has 13 amino acids. The V gene's germline CDR1 is SQVTM and CDR2 ANQGSEA. This CDR3 reads CSAVDSWGTEAFF. The CDR3 coding sequence is TGCAGCGCCGTGGACAGCTGGGGCACTGAAGCTTTCTTT.

A few counts support this clone. This chain uses TRBV6-6 with TRBJ2-2; TRBD2 matches 12 bases. Looked up from germline, CDR1 is MNHNY and CDR2 is SVGAGI (reference sequence). J lost 6 bases, V lost 4 bases, and 6 bases had no gene match. The length of the CDR3 is 16 residues. CDR3 in DNA: TGTGCCAGCAGTTTCCCACTAGCGGGAGGTGCCGGGGAGCTGTTTTTT. Residues: CASSFPLAGGAGELFF.

This clone was seen a few times. This chain's CDR3 is CASSLSGNQPQHF. In DNA form, the CDR3 reads TGTGCCAGCAGTTTATCAGGCAATCAGCCCCAGCATTTT. The genes are TRBV27 and TRBJ1-5; D unresolved. V lost 0 bases to trimming and J lost 2 bases, with 2 bases between them. This CDR3 spans 13 amino acids. CDR1 and CDR2 (germline): MNHEY, SMNVEV (reference sequence).

The CDR3 bases are TGTGCCAGCAGCTTAGCCAGGGTGGACCGGGAAGCTTTCTTT. The encoded protein is CASSLARVDREAFF. The J gene is TRBJ1-1, the V gene TRBV7-2, with a possible D match to TRBD1 (5 bases). Germline V lookup: CDR1 SGHTA, CDR2 FQGNSA. This CDR3 spans 14 amino acids. Trimming removed 0 bases at V and 8 bases at J, with 13 bases between.

V is TRBV15 and J is TRBJ2-7; 11 nucleotides align to TRBD2. Germline CDR1 is LNHNV and CDR2 is YYDKDF (reference sequence). Trimming removed 8 bases from V and 6 bases from J; junction bases left unmatched: 18. The CDR3 extends over 17 amino acids. The CDR3 nucleotides are TGTGCCACCCGACGCAGGGGGAGTCTAGCGGGAGGTGCCGAGCAGTACTTC. Its protein product is CATRRRGSLAGGAEQYF.

The V call is TRBV4-1, the J call TRBJ2-5; 7 nucleotides agree with TRBD2. CDR3 length equals 15 residues. Germline V lookup: CDR1 MGHRA, CDR2 YSYEKL. The V segment lost 1 base and the J segment 5 bases; nucleotides outside the gene matches: 7. The CDR3 region is CASSQGAGVLETQYF. Written as DNA, the CDR3 is TGCGCCAGCAGCCAAGGGGCGGGAGTATTGGAGACCCAGTACTTC.

The V and J genes are TRBV1 and TRBJ2-1; TRBD1 is the table's D call, not checked against the DNA. TRBV1 is classified as a pseudogene. CDR3 size: 14 residues. The CDR3 region is CTSSQESGAHEQFF. The CDR3 DNA reads as TGCACCAGCAGCCAAGAATCAGGGGCCCATGAGCAGTTCTTC.